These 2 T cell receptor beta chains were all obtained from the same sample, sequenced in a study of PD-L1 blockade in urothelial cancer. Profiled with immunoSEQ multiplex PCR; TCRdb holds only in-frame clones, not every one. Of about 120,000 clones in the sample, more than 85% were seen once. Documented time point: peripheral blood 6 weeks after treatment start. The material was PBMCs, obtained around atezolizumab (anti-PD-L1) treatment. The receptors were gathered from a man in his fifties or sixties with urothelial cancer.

The CDR3 sequence: CATADLPSSYEQYF. CDR3 DNA: TGTGCCACAGCGGATCTACCAAGCTCCTACGAGCAGTACTTC. The chain is built from TRBV6-4 and TRBJ2-7; D perhaps matches TRBD2 (5 bases). The V gene lost 10 bases and the J gene lost 0 bases, with 16 bases spanning the gap. Germline lookup yields CDR1 MRHNA and CDR2 SNTAGT. The CDR3 sequence is 14 residues long.

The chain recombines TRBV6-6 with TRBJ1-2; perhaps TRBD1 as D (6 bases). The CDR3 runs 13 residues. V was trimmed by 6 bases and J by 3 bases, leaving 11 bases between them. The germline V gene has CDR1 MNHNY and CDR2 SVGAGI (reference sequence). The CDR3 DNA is TGTGCCAGCAGGGCACAGGGTCACTATGGCTACACCTTC. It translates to CASRAQGHYGYTF.